The 11 T cell receptor beta chains below come from one sample, sequenced in a study of cytomegalovirus exposure and HLA in healthy donors. Assay used: immunoSEQ multiplex PCR; TCRdb lists only in-frame clones, some missing. The table lists 260,000 or so clones, more than 75% of them singletons. Sequencing input: PBMCs. All receptors derive from a man aged 18 to 29 in good health and CMV-seronegative.

A word on this clone: Other DNA sequences in the same sample also yield this CDR3. The chain couples TRBV6-5 to TRBJ1-5; no reliable D call. This CDR3 has 15 residues. CDR1 and CDR2 (germline): MNHEY, SVGAGI. Trimming took off 0 bases at V and 4 bases at J, with 10 bases between the two ends. The DNA for the CDR3 is TGTGCCAGCAGTTACTCGATACGGGGTAATCAGCCCCAGCATTTT. It yields the protein CASSYSIRGNQPQHF.

This rearrangement joins TRBV29-1 to TRBJ2-3; TRBD1 agrees at 9 bases. The CDR3 is made up of 14 amino acids. The V segment lost 5 bases and the J segment 3 bases; nucleotides outside the gene matches: 6. The germline V gene has CDR1 SQVTM and CDR2 ANQGSEA. The CDR3 DNA reads TGCAGCGTTCGGACAGGGGCAAATACAGATACGCAGTATTTT. Protein product: CSVRTGANTDTQYF.

The chain combines TRBV7-6 with TRBJ1-2; a weak D match, TRBD1 (5 bases). Trimming took 5 bases from V and 8 from J, leaving 12 bases between them. Germline lookup yields CDR1 SGHVS and CDR2 FNYEAQ. The CDR3 has 12 residues. CDR3 amino acids: CASSPVGPGYTF. CDR3 nucleotide sequence: TGTGCCAGCAGCCCAGTGGGGCCCGGCTACACCTTC.

The chain combines TRBV30 with TRBJ2-7; D perhaps matches TRBD1 (6 bases). The V end was cut by 7 bases, the J end by 4 bases, with 14 bases between. In germline, CDR1 is GTSNPN, CDR2 SVGIG (reference sequence). There are 12 residues in the CDR3. Here the CDR3 DNA reads TGTGCCTCCCACAGGGCAACGTACGAGCAGTACTTC. Translation gives CASHRATYEQYF.

CDR3 amino acids: CASSDKRWETQYF. CDR3 coding DNA: TGTGCCAGCAGTGATAAGAGGTGGGAGACCCAGTACTTC. The V call is TRBV2, the J call TRBJ2-5; D gene unclear. The CDR3 loop spans 13 amino acids. Germline V gene lookup returns CDR1 SNHLY and CDR2 FYNNEI. V was clipped by 3 bases and J by 5 bases, with 10 bases between them.

The CDR3 reads CASSPPGQGKGDTQYF. For the CDR3, the DNA is TGTGCCAGCAGCCCACCGGGACAGGGTAAGGGAGATACGCAGTATTTT. The chain couples TRBV7-2 to TRBJ2-3; 9 bases are a match to TRBD1. V trimming: 5 bases; J trimming: 5 bases; junction bases outside the gene matches: 11. Germline assignment: CDR1 SGHTA and CDR2 FQGNSA. The CDR3 consists of 16 residues.

This chain connects TRBV27 to TRBJ1-5; D remains ambiguous. Germline CDR1 and CDR2: MNHEY and SMNVEV (reference sequence). The V and J ends lost 3 bases and 0 bases respectively, with 12 bases between them. The CDR3 contains 16 residues. The CDR3 DNA is TGTGCCAGCAGTTTTTCTTCACTTCATAGCAATCAGCCCCAGCATTTT. Its protein product is CASSFSSLHSNQPQHF.

This chain connects TRBV6-6 to TRBJ2-6, with 10 bases aligning to TRBD1. CDR1 and CDR2 (germline): MNHNY, SVGAGI (reference sequence). The ends lost 7 bases at V and 2 bases at J; junction bases unmatched: 2. The CDR3 length is 15 residues. The CDR3 bases are TGTGCCAGCATTGGGACAGGGGCTGGGGCCAACGTCCTGACTTTC. Translation: CASIGTGAGANVLTF.

This CDR3 reads CASSEGASGGYEQYF. CDR3 bases: TGTGCCAGCAGTGAAGGGGCTAGCGGGGGGTACGAGCAGTACTTC. V gene TRBV2 combines with J gene TRBJ2-7; 11 bases are shared with TRBD2. Germline lookup yields CDR1 SNHLY and CDR2 FYNNEI. The CDR3 extends over 15 amino acids. The ends lost 1 base at V and 4 bases at J; junction bases unmatched: 3. Full variable domain (outside the CDR3, taken from reference TRBV2 and TRBJ2-7): EPEVTQTPSHQVTQMGQEVILRCVPISNHLYFYWYRQILGQKVEFLVSFYNNEISEKSEIFDDQFSVERPDGSNFTLKIRSTKLEDSAMYFCASSEGASGGYEQYFGPGTRLTVT.

J is TRBJ1-5 and V is TRBV27, with 7 bases aligning to TRBD1. After removal of 8 bases from V and 5 bases from J, the junction contained 12 bases not matched to a gene. Germline CDR1 reads MNHEY; CDR2 reads SMNVEV (reference sequence). The CDR3 consists of 15 residues. This CDR3 reads CASHKLYRGHQPQHF. The DNA for the CDR3 is TGTGCCAGCCATAAACTCTACAGGGGTCATCAGCCCCAGCATTTT.

This sequence joins TRBV5-1 and TRBJ1-1; no definite D call. The V and J ends lost 4 bases and 0 bases respectively, with 13 bases between them. Looked up from germline, CDR1 is SGHRS and CDR2 is YFSETQ. The CDR3 contains 15 residues. Here the CDR3 reads CASSPQTRVNTEAFF. The CDR3, as DNA: TGCGCCAGCAGCCCACAGACAAGAGTGAACACTGAAGCTTTCTTT.